This TCR beta chain stems from a study of T cell clones after liver transplantation. The assay was immunoSEQ multiplex PCR, and TCRdb's table has in-frame clones only and misses some. This table holds 40,000 to 65,000 clones, 65% to 85% found once. The CDR3 totals 14 residues. Looked up from germline, CDR1 is SGHNT and CDR2 is YYREEE (reference sequence). With V trimmed by 4 bases and J by 1 base, 5 bases remained unmatched. This sequence originates from a human donor who received a liver transplant. This sample comprised CD4+ T cells from blood, obtained before liver transplant. The chain is built from TRBV5-4 and TRBJ2-7; 7 bases are a match to TRBD2. DNA for the CDR3: TGTGCCAGCAGCAATGCGGGAGTTTCCTACGAGCAGTACTTC. Amino acid sequence: CASSNAGVSYEQYF.